This section outlines one T cell receptor beta chain sequence together with its context. The antigen it recognizes is unknown. The input lacks base qualities; no much larger clone sits a single base away. V is shortened by 0 bases, J by 2 bases, and the region joining them spans 11 bases. CDR1 and CDR2 (LNHNV, YYDKDF) derive from the germline V gene (reference sequence). The CDR3 measures 15 amino acids from cysteine to phenylalanine. Only CDR3 DNA remains: 45 bases, in frame from the first base. These data belong to a study of blood T cell repertoires in COVID-19 (dated by TCRdb to 2018 to 2021). Regarding the complete study: Samples from collaborators originated in the United States, Italy and Spain and spanned both the acute and convalescent phases of COVID-19. HLA class I and class II types, where available, came from metadata supplied by the sample provider rather than from assay-based typing. Samples were obtained from the ongoing ImmuneRACE study (first 160 participants) and from 1,254 subjects provided by 6 global collaborators. Deeply sampled blood TCRbeta repertoires from subjects exposed to, actively infected with, or recovered from COVID-19 were included in the dataset. A de-identified subject ID, COVID-19 status, age in years and sex were almost always included in the sample metadata. The repertoires were released in a freely available public database meant as a resource for research on the immune response to SARS-CoV-2. The material from the prospective study consisted of cDNA or gDNA derived from T cells, B-cell-depleted T cells, or PBMCs. Points the paper makes about the study in general: Clinical and demographic metadata were provided uncurated, with the amount varying by source and participant.

The collaborating institutions used their own protocols to collect whole blood in K2EDTA tubes. For TCRbeta analysis, collaborators shipped samples in one of three forms: frozen whole blood, isolated PBMCs, or DNA extracted from either of those sample types. TCRbeta CDR3 regions were amplified from genomic DNA using the immunoSEQ Assay, a bias-controlled multiplex PCR. As for the original processing: Within the assay, amplification of reference gene primers was used to estimate how many nucleated cells each sample contained. Sequence reads were collapsed and filtered to measure the absolute abundance of every unique TCRbeta CDR3 rearrangement. For each sample, productive Simpson clonality was calculated by taking the square root of Simpson's diversity index across productive rearrangements. This immuneACCESS table, as held by TCRdb, lists in-frame sequences with V and J called but not all clones. Of the missing ones, under half trace to an unresolved V gene in checked studies; the others have no known cause. V, J and clone size are taken as reported in that table, and D and trimming were inferred from the DNA itself. The sample has 25,000 to 35,000 clones on record, 70% to 90% of them singletons. The ten largest clones add up to 5.5% to 7.5% of the sample.

The sample consisted of peripheral blood. The chain joins TRBV15 to TRBJ2-7, with a weak D call of TRBD2 (7 bases match). This sequence originates from a human donor in a cohort sampled during active COVID-19. The DNA sequence is as follows: TGTGCCACCAGCAGAGATCGGGGGGACACCTACGAGCAGTACTTC. This sequence encodes CATSRDRGDTYEQYF. With the rest looked up from the reference TRBV15 and TRBJ2-7 genes rather than sequenced, the full variable domain is DAMVIQNPRYQVTQFGKPVTLSCSQTLNHNVMYWYQQKSSQAPKLLFHYYDKDFNNEADTPDNFQSRRPNTSFCFLDIRSPGLGDTAMYLCATSRDRGDTYEQYFGPGTRLTVT.